This T cell receptor (beta chain) was identified in a study of OX40 agonist ivuxolimab in advanced cancers. The wider study: Checkpoint inhibitors had been given previously to about 40% of patients.

On this clone: Its specificity is unknown.

Here immunoSEQ multiplex PCR was the method, and the copy in TCRdb shows in-frame clones only, minus some. The repertoire holds roughly 70,000 clones, around 85% seen once, with about 0.68% in the top ten. Study-wide findings and caveats: At 0.1 to 3.0 mg/kg and by week 6, CD4+ and CD8+ T cells in the blood had expanded clonally.

The sample in question was CD4+ or CD8+ T cells sorted from blood, obtained in a trial of the OX40 agonist ivuxolimab. The receptor's source is an adult with an advanced solid tumor such as melanoma, head and neck, liver or kidney cancer.

Here the CDR3 reads CASSLVRGGEQFF. DNA for the CDR3: TGTGCCAGCAGCTTAGTTCGGGGGGGCGAGCAGTTCTTC. The gene calls are TRBV11-2 and TRBJ2-1; 8 bases map to TRBD2. V shed 1 base, J shed 10 bases, and the junction held 3 bases outside the gene matches. The CDR3 is 13 amino acids. Germline V gives CDR1 SGHAT, CDR2 FQNNGV.